A single TCR beta chain is shown here with its context. These data belong to a study of blood T cell repertoires in COVID-19. Study overall: The United States, Italy and Spain supplied acute and convalescent COVID-19 samples. The analysed material was cDNA or gDNA that came from T cells, B-cell-depleted T cells, or PBMCs.

V lost 5 bases, J lost 8 bases, and 13 bases lay in between. The CDR3 totals 13 residues. Germline V gene data show CDR1 as LNHDA and CDR2 as SQIVND (reference sequence). In the study's own analysis: Cell counts per sample came from amplifying reference gene primers. Method: immunoSEQ multiplex PCR; TCRdb's copy keeps in-frame clones and lacks some. The DNA gave D and trimming, while V, J and clone size come from that table. The sample contains 90,000 to 130,000 clones, about 88% of which appear only once. The sequencing input was peripheral blood. The sequence derives from a woman between 45 and 65 years old with acute or convalescent COVID-19. This chain connects TRBV19 to TRBJ2-1; possibly TRBD2 for D (6 bases). CDR3 bases: TGTGCCAGTAGTTGGGGGGATGGTTATGAGCAGTTCTTC. Its protein is CASSWGDGYEQFF.